This TCR beta chain was captured by sequencing in a study of blood T cell repertoires in COVID-19. The protocol was immunoSEQ multiplex PCR, while the TCRdb copy is restricted to in-frame clones and leaves out a portion. This sample has about 260,000 clones, with about 91% found just once. V shed 1 base and J shed 0 bases, with 10 bases lying between them. Germline assignment: CDR1 SQVTM and CDR2 ANQGSEA. CDR3 length: 15 amino acids. V and J are TRBV29-1 and TRBJ1-3; weak D call: TRBD1 (5 bases). Material: PBMCs or T cells enriched from blood (not recorded which). The source of this sequence is a middle-aged woman with acute COVID-19. CDR3 DNA sequence: TGCAGCGTTGAAGGTCGTACAGGCTCTGGAAACACCATATATTTT. It is translated as CSVEGRTGSGNTIYF.